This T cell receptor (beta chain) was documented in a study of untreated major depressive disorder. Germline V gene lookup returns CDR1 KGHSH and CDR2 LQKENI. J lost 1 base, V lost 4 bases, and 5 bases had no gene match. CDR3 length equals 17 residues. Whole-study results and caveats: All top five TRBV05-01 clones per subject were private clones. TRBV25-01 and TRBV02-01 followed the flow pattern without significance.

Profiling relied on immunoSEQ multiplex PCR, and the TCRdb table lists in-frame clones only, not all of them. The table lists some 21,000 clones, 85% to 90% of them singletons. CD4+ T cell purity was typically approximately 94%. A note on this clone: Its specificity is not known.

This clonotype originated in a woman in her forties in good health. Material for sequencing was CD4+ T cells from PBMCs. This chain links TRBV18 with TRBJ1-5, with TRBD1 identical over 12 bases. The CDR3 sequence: CASSQGTGGGSNQPQHF. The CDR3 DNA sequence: TGTGCCAGCTCACAGGGGACAGGGGGCGGCAGCAATCAGCCCCAGCATTTT.